This paragraph covers one TCR beta chain sequence. No antigen is known for it. This record comes from a study of CD8+CD57+ T cells in acquired aplastic anemia. About the study: Isolated CD4+ and CD8+ cells, once sorted, yielded DNA averaging roughly 3 ug. Broader study findings: Patients and controls shared about 30 CD8+ CDR3 sequences.

Both TCR beta VDJ combination and CDR3 sequence profiling were carried out. Genomic DNA was the template for this profiling. MiXCR was run by TCRdb on the reads, yielding one entry per CDR3 protein. The top ten hold roughly 8.1% of the sample, which has around 150,000 distinct CDR3 sequences, 35% to 50% seen once. CDR1 SNHLY and CDR2 FYNNEI come from the germline V gene. V lost 6 bases and J lost 6, with 7 bases in between. The CDR3 has 11 amino acids. Material for sequencing was sorted CD4+, CD8+, or CD8+CD57+ T cells (not recorded which) from PBMCs. The V gene is TRBV2, the J gene TRBJ2-3; D is undetermined. This sequence originates from a human donor in good health, serving as a control. CDR3 DNA: TGTGCCAGCAGGGTCGGGGATACGCAGTATTTT. Translation: CASRVGDTQYF.